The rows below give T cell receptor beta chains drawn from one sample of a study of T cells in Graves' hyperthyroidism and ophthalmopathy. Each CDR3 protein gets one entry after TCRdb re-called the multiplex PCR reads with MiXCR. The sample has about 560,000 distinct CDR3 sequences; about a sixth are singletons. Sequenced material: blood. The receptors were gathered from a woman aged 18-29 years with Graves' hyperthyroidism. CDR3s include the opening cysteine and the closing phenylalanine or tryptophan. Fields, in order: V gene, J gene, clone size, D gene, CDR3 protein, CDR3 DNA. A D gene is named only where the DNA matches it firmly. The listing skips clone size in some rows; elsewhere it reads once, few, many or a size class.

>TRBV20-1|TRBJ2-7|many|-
CSARGQLGGYEQYF
TGCAGTGCTAGAGGACAGCTTGGGGGCTACGAGCAGTACTTC
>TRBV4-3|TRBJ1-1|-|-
CASSQMGLPGAFF
TGCGCCAGCAGCCAAATGGGCCTCCCGGGGGCTTTCTTT
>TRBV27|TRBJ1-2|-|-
CASSSGGRGYTF
TGTGCCAGCAGTTCGGGGGGCCGCGGCTACACCTTC
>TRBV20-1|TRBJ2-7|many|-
CSARDPGWKYEQYF
TGCAGTGCTAGAGATCCGGGCTGGAAGTACGAGCAGTACTTC
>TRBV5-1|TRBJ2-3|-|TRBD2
CASSHTSGSYTQYF
TGCGCCAGCAGCCATACTAGCGGGAGTTATACGCAGTATTTT
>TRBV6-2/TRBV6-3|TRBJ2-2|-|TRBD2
CATTGASGVESTGELFF
TGTGCCACTACGGGGGCTAGCGGGGTTGAGAGCACCGGGGAGCTGTTTTTT
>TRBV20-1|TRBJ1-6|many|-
CSATIRGSGDSPLHF
TGCAGTGCTACGATTCGAGGGTCGGGGGATTCACCCCTCCACTTT
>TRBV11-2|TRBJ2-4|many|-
CASSLNTLDRGYIQYF
TGTGCCAGCAGCTTAAATACATTGGACCGTGGTTACATTCAGTACTTC
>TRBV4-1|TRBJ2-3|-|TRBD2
CASSPSSGKHTDTQYF
TGCGCCAGCAGCCCCTCTAGCGGCAAACACACAGATACGCAGTATTTT
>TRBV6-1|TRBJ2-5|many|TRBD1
CASTHGTGSWETQYF
TGTGCCAGCACCCACGGGACAGGGAGTTGGGAGACCCAGTACTTC
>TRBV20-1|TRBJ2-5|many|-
CSAPFPGQETQYF
TGCAGTGCGCCATTCCCAGGCCAAGAGACCCAGTACTTC
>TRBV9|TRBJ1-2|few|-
CASSVGDSYGYTF
TGTGCCAGCAGCGTTGGGGACTCATATGGCTACACCTTC
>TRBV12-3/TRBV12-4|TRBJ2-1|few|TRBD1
CASSYAGTGSYNEQFF
TGTGCCAGCAGTTACGCCGGGACAGGGAGCTACAATGAGCAGTTCTTC
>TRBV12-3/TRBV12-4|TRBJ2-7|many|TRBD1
CASRRGQGAGYEQYF
TGTGCCAGCAGGCGCGGACAGGGGGCGGGGTACGAGCAGTACTTC
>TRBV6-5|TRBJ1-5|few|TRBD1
CASSYGTGGSQPQHF
TGTGCCAGCAGTTACGGGACAGGGGGGAGTCAGCCCCAGCATTTT
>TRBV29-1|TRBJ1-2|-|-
CSVWQGPGAYTF
TGCAGCGTTTGGCAGGGGCCAGGGGCCTACACCTTC
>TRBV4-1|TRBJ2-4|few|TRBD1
CASSPLGTALAKNIQYF
TGCGCCAGCAGCCCCCTAGGGACAGCTCTAGCCAAAAACATTCAGTACTTC
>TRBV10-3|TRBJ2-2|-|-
CAISDLYRVDKTGELFF
TGTGCCATCAGTGACCTATACAGGGTAGATAAAACCGGGGAGCTGTTTTTT
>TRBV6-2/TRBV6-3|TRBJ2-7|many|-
CASSYSRGRPGTYEQYF
TGTGCCAGCAGTTACTCGAGGGGCCGGCCAGGGACCTACGAGCAGTACTTC
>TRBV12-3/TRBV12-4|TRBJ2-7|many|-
CASNPQGGEQYF
TGTGCCAGCAACCCACAGGGCGGCGAGCAGTACTTC
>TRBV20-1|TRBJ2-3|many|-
CSAGANTDTQYF
TGCAGTGCAGGGGCTAACACAGATACGCAGTATTTT
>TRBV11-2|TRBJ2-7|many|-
CASSLEGTRAEQYF
TGTGCCAGCAGCTTAGAAGGAACAAGGGCCGAGCAGTACTTC
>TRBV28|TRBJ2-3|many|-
CASRKGDTQYF
TGTGCCAGCAGGAAGGGGGATACGCAGTATTTT
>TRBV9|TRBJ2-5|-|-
CASSVGGALGETQYF
TGTGCCAGCAGCGTAGGGGGGGCATTGGGGGAGACCCAGTACTTC
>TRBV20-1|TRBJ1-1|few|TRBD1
CSARGGTENRRDTEAFF
TGCAGTGCTAGAGGGGGGACAGAGAATCGGAGGGACACTGAAGCTTTCTTT
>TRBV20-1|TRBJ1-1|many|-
CSAYRGGTEAFF
TGCAGTGCTTACCGTGGGGGCACTGAAGCTTTCTTT
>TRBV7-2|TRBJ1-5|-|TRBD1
CASSLASGQDSSYSNQPQHF
TGTGCCAGCAGCTTAGCGTCGGGACAGGACTCGTCTTATAGCAATCAGCCCCAGCATTTT
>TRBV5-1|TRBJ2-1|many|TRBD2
CASSPNPGLAGTSYNEQFF
TGCGCCAGCAGTCCTAACCCGGGACTAGCGGGCACCTCCTACAATGAGCAGTTCTTC
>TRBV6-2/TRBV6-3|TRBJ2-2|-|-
CASRAETGWSGELFF
TGTGCCAGCAGGGCGGAAACGGGGTGGTCCGGGGAGCTGTTTTTT
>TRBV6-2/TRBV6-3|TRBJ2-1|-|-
CASSYSGIKGGSYNEQFF
TGTGCCAGCAGTTACTCGGGTATCAAAGGGGGCTCCTACAATGAGCAGTTCTTC
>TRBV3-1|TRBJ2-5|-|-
CASSQRRSQETQYF
TGTGCCAGCAGCCAAAGGAGATCCCAAGAGACCCAGTACTTC
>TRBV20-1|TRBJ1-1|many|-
CSAIRGALNTEAFF
TGCAGTGCGATCAGGGGCGCTTTGAACACTGAAGCTTTCTTT